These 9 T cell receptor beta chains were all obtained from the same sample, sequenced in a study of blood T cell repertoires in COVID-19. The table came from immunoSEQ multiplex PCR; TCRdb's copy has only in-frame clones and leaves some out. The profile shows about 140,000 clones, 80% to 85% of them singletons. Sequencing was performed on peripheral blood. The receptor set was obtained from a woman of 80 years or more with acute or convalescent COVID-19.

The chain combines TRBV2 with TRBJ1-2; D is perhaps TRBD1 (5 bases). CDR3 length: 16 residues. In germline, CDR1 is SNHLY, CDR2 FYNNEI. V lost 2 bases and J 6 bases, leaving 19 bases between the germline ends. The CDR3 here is CASSEPGVSADNGYTF. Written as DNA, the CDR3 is TGTGCCAGCAGTGAACCCGGTGTTAGTGCGGACAATGGCTACACCTTC.

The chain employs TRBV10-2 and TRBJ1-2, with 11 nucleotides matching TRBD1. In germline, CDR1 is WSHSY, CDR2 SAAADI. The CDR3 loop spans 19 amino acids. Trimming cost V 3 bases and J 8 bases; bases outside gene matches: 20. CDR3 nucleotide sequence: TGCGCCAGCAGTGAAACCCGGAAGGGGACAGGGGGACCTTTCGGGGGCTACACCTTC. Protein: CASSETRKGTGGPFGGYTF.

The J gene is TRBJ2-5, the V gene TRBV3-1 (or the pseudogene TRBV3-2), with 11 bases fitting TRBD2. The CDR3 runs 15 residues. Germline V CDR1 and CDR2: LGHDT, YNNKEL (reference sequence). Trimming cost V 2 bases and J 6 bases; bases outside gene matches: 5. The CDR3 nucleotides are TGTGCCAGCAGCCAATTTAGCGGGAGGGCACAGACCCAGTACTTC. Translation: CASSQFSGRAQTQYF.

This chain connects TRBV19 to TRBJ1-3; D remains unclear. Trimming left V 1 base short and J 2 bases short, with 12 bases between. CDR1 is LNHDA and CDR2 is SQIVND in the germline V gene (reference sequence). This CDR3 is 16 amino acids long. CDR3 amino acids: CASSIVRGAAGNTIYF. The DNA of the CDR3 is TGTGCCAGTAGTATAGTAAGAGGAGCGGCTGGAAACACCATATATTTT.

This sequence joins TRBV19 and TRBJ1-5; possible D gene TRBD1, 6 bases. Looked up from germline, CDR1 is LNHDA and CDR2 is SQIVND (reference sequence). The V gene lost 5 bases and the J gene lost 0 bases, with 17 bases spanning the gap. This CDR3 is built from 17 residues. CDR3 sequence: CASSPKETGISNQPQHF. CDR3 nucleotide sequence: TGTGCCAGTAGTCCCAAAGAGACAGGAATTAGCAATCAGCCCCAGCATTTT.

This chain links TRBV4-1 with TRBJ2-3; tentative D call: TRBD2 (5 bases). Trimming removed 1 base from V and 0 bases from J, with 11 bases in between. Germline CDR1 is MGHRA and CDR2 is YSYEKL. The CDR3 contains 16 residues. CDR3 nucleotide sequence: TGCGCCAGCAGCCAAGTAGCGACCCACAGCACAGATACGCAGTATTTT. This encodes CASSQVATHSTDTQYF.

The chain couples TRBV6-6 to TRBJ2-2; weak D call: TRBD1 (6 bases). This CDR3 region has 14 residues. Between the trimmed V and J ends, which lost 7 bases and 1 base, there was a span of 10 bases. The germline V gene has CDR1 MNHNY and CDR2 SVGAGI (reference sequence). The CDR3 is CASTQGQNTGELFF. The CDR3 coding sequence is TGTGCCAGCACCCAGGGACAGAACACCGGGGAGCTGTTTTTT.

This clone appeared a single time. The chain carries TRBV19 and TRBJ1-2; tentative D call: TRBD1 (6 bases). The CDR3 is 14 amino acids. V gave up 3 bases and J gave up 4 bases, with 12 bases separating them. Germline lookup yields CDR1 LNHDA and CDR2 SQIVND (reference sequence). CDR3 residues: CASSIPGTLYGYTF. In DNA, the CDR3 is TGTGCCAGTAGTATTCCCGGGACACTCTATGGCTACACCTTC. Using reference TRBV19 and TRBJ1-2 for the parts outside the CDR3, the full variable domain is DGGITQSPKYLFRKEGQNVTLSCEQNLNHDAMYWYRQDPGQGLRLIYYSQIVNDFQKGDIAEGYSVSREKKESFPLTVTSAQKNPTAFYLCASSIPGTLYGYTFGSGTRLTVV.

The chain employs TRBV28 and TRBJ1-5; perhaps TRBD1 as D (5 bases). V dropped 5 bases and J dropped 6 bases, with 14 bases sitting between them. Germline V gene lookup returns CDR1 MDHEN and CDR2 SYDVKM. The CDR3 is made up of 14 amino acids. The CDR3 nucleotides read TGTGCCAGCAGTCTCCGGGGGGTTTTTCAGCCCCAGCATTTT. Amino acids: CASSLRGVFQPQHF.